Listed below are T cell receptor beta chains from one sample, sequenced in a study of cytomegalovirus exposure and HLA in healthy donors. Produced via immunoSEQ multiplex PCR; TCRdb's table is partial and in-frame only. The table has around 91,000 clones, roughly two thirds seen once. The source material was PBMCs. The receptors shown here come from a human donor in good health. CDR3s include the opening cysteine and the closing phenylalanine or tryptophan. Fields, in order: V gene, D gene, J gene, clone size, CDR3 protein, CDR3 DNA. A D gene is named only where the DNA matches it firmly. Not every row has a clone size; where given, it reads once, few, many or a size class.

>TRBV2|TRBD1|TRBJ1-2|-
CASRGQGDGYTF
TGTGCCAGCAGGGGACAGGGGGATGGCTACACCTTC
>TRBV11-1|TRBD2|TRBJ2-1|few
CASSPRGLAGGYNEQFF
TGTGCCAGCAGCCCTAGGGGGCTAGCGGGGGGCTACAATGAGCAGTTCTTC
>TRBV7-9|-|TRBJ1-1|-
CASSLRGTEAFF
TGTGCCAGCAGCCTCAGGGGAACTGAAGCTTTCTTT
>TRBV6-5|-|TRBJ2-7|-
CASRQGGDEQYF
TGTGCCAGCAGGCAGGGAGGCGACGAGCAGTACTTC
>TRBV5-6|-|TRBJ2-7|few
CASSLIGADSYEQYF
TGTGCCAGCAGCTTGATAGGGGCTGACTCCTACGAGCAGTACTTC
>TRBV7-9|-|TRBJ2-2|-
CASSLSAGLNTGELFF
TGTGCCAGCAGCTTATCCGCAGGGCTGAACACCGGGGAGCTGTTTTTT
>TRBV6-5|-|TRBJ1-1|-
CASSINLQENTEAFF
TGTGCCAGCAGTATCAATTTACAGGAAAACACTGAAGCTTTCTTT
>TRBV19|TRBD2|TRBJ2-5|-
CASSIGQRGGSETQYF
TGTGCCAGTAGTATAGGTCAGCGGGGGGGTTCAGAGACCCAGTACTTC
>TRBV29-1|TRBD2|TRBJ2-7|-
CSVEALAGRSYEQYF
TGCAGCGTTGAAGCACTAGCGGGGAGGTCCTACGAGCAGTACTTC
>TRBV5-1|-|TRBJ1-2|few
CASSYFQGSYGYTF
TGCGCCAGCAGCTATTTTCAGGGGTCCTATGGCTACACCTTC
>TRBV6-5|-|TRBJ2-7|-
CASTYASGKSYEQYF
TGTGCCAGCACATACGCATCCGGGAAATCCTACGAGCAGTACTTC
>TRBV18|TRBD1|TRBJ1-1|few
CASSPIDRGEAFF
TGTGCCAGCTCACCAATAGACAGGGGTGAAGCTTTCTTT
>TRBV19|TRBD1|TRBJ2-5|-
CASSIGTGSLETQYF
TGTGCCAGTAGTATCGGGACAGGGTCGCTAGAGACCCAGTACTTC
>TRBV7-9|TRBD1|TRBJ2-7|few
CASSQSGTGAYEQYF
TGTGCCAGCAGCCAATCCGGGACAGGGGCCTACGAGCAGTACTTC
>TRBV6-5|-|TRBJ2-7|-
CASRPDSSYEQYF
TGTGCCAGCAGACCGGACTCTTCCTACGAGCAGTACTTC
>TRBV29-1|TRBD2|TRBJ2-5|few
CSVVPSGGYLKETQYF
TGCAGCGTTGTTCCCAGCGGGGGGTACCTTAAAGAGACCCAGTACTTC
>TRBV5-5|TRBD2|TRBJ2-5|-
CASSLLAGGQETQYF
TGTGCCAGCAGCTTACTAGCGGGGGGACAAGAGACCCAGTACTTC
>TRBV29-1|-|TRBJ1-5|few
CSVVGSHGQPQHF
TGCAGCGTTGTGGGGAGCCACGGTCAGCCCCAGCATTTT
>TRBV7-2|-|TRBJ1-5|-
CASSLAPTGNQPQHF
TGTGCCAGCAGCTTAGCCCCAACAGGGAATCAGCCCCAGCATTTT
>TRBV7-8|TRBD1|TRBJ1-6|few
CASSPQQGGNSPLHF
TGTGCCAGCAGCCCCCAACAGGGGGGTAATTCACCCCTCCACTTT
>TRBV11-1|-|TRBJ2-7|-
CASSPPTGSDEQYF
TGTGCCAGCAGCCCACCCACGGGGTCCGACGAGCAGTACTTC
>TRBV7-2|-|TRBJ1-1|-
CASSALRNTEAFF
TGTGCCAGCAGCGCCCTGAGGAACACTGAAGCTTTCTTT
>TRBV11-3|-|TRBJ1-1|-
CASSGQRNTEAFF
TGTGCCAGCAGCGGACAGAGAAACACTGAAGCTTTCTTT
>TRBV11-3|-|TRBJ2-5|-
CASSPRDRFQETQYF
TGTGCCAGCAGCCCGCGTGACAGATTCCAAGAGACCCAGTACTTC
>TRBV30|-|TRBJ1-5|-
CAWSVYPKGGNQPQHF
TGTGCCTGGAGTGTATACCCAAAAGGCGGGAATCAGCCCCAGCATTTT
>TRBV5-8|-|TRBJ2-1|-
CASSLIRGDEQFF
TGTGCCAGCAGCTTAATCAGGGGCGATGAGCAGTTCTTC
>TRBV6-6|-|TRBJ1-4|few
CASSYSTQGVSGKLFF
TGTGCCAGCAGTTACTCGACACAGGGTGTTTCGGGAAAACTGTTTTTT
>TRBV30|-|TRBJ1-2|-
CAWTSDMSGYTF
TGTGCCTGGACCTCCGACATGAGTGGCTACACCTTC
>TRBV11-3|TRBD1|TRBJ1-2|-
CASSQGQTTNYGYTF
TGTGCCAGCAGCCAGGGACAGACCACGAACTATGGCTACACCTTC
>TRBV4-3|TRBD2|TRBJ2-1|few
CASSRVPSGGETQFF
TGCGCCAGCAGCCGAGTCCCCAGCGGGGGAGAGACCCAGTTCTTC
>TRBV4-3|TRBD1|TRBJ1-5|few
CASSQDRGTGGEQPQHF
TGCGCCAGCAGCCAAGATCGCGGGACAGGGGGAGAACAGCCCCAGCATTTT
>TRBV4-3|TRBD1|TRBJ1-5|-
CASSQGHRGHWPQHF
TGCGCCAGCAGCCAAGGACACAGGGGGCACTGGCCCCAGCATTTT
>TRBV19|-|TRBJ2-7|-
CASSIAAGDYEQYF
TGTGCCAGTAGTATAGCGGCAGGGGACTACGAGCAGTACTTC
>TRBV5-6|-|TRBJ1-2|-
CATTDSNYGYTF
TGTGCCACCACGGACAGTAACTATGGCTACACCTTC
>TRBV10-3|-|TRBJ2-7|-
CAISVLRSGTNSYEQYF
TGTGCCATCAGTGTACTGCGTTCCGGGACAAATTCCTACGAGCAGTACTTC
>TRBV2|-|TRBJ1-3|-
CASCGTEGNTIYF
TGTGCCAGCTGCGGGACTGAAGGAAACACCATATATTTT
>TRBV5-4|-|TRBJ2-2|-
CASSSIRGNTGELFF
TGTGCCAGCAGCTCAATACGGGGTAACACCGGGGAGCTGTTTTTT
>TRBV7-9|-|TRBJ2-2|-
CASSLSRDTGELFF
TGTGCCAGCAGCTTATCGCGGGACACCGGGGAGCTGTTTTTT
>TRBV18|-|TRBJ1-1|-
CASSPGVLRTEAFF
TGTGCCAGCTCACCCGGGGTACTCAGGACTGAAGCTTTCTTT
>TRBV5-5|-|TRBJ2-7|-
CASSHSSGVLSYEQYF
TGTGCCAGCAGTCATTCCTCGGGGGTCCTCTCCTACGAGCAGTACTTC
>TRBV19|-|TRBJ1-2|once
CASSIGRLGPYGYTF
TGTGCCAGTAGTATAGGCCGTCTGGGGCCCTATGGCTACACCTTC
>TRBV11-3|TRBD2|TRBJ2-5|-
CASSLFAGGQEETQYF
TGTGCCAGCAGCTTATTCGCGGGGGGGCAAGAAGAGACCCAGTACTTC
>TRBV6-4|-|TRBJ2-7|-
CASKKTAGSYEQYF
TGTGCCAGCAAAAAAACGGCAGGCTCCTACGAGCAGTACTTC
>TRBV4-3|TRBD2|TRBJ2-7|-
CASSQGIASPGRAYEQYF
TGCGCCAGCAGCCAAGGAATCGCTTCGCCAGGGAGGGCCTACGAGCAGTACTTC